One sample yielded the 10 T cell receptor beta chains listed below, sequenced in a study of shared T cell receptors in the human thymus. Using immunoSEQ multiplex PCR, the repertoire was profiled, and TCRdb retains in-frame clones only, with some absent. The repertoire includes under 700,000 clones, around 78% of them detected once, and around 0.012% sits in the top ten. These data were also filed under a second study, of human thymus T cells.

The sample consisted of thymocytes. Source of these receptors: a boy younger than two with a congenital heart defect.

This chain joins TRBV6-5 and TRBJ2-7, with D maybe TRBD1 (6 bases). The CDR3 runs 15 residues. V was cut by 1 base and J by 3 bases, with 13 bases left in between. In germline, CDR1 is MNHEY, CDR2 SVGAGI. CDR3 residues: CASSYWGGQLYEQYF. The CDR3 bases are TGTGCCAGCAGTTACTGGGGCGGACAGCTCTACGAGCAGTACTTC.

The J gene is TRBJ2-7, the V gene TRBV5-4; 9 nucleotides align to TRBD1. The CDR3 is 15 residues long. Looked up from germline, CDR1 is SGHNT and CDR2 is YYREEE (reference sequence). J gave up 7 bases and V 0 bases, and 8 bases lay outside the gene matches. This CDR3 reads CASSLVGTGLGEQYF. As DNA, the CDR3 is TGTGCCAGCAGCTTGGTCGGGACAGGGCTCGGGGAGCAGTACTTC.

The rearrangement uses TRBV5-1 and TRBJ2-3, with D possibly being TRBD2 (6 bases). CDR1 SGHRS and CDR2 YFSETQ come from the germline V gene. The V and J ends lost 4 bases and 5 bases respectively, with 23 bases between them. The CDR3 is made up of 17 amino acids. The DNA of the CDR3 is TGCGCCAGCAGCCTACCCTACCTAGCGCCCTGGGGAGATACGCAGTATTTT. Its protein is CASSLPYLAPWGDTQYF.

CDR3 loop: CASSQDRGPGGPKPNTGELFF. DNA for the CDR3: TGCGCCAGCAGCCAAGACAGGGGACCGGGAGGGCCGAAGCCGAACACCGGGGAGCTGTTTTTT. This rearrangement joins TRBV4-1 to TRBJ2-2, with TRBD2 identical over 8 bases. Germline trimming cut 0 bases from V and 0 bases from J; bases unmatched to any gene: 15. The CDR3 is made up of 21 amino acids. Per germline, CDR1 MGHRA and CDR2 YSYEKL.

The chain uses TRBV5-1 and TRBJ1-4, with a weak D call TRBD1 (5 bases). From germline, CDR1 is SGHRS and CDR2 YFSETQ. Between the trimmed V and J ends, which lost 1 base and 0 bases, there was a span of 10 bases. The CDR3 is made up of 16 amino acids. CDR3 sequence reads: CASSLIGGATNEKLFF. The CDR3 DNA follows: TGCGCCAGCAGCTTGATCGGGGGGGCAACTAATGAAAAACTGTTTTTT.

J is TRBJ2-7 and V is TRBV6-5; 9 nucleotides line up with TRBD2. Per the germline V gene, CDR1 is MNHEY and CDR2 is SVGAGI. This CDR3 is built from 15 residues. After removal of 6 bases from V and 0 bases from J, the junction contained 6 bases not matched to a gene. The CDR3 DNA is TGTGCCAGCAGGTTAACTAGCGGGCCCTCCTACGAGCAGTACTTC. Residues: CASRLTSGPSYEQYF.

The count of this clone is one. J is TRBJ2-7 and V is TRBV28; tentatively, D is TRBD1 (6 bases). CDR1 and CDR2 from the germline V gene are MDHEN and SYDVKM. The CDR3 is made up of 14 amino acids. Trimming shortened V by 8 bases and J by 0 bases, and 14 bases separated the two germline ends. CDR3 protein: CASHFTGSSYEQYF. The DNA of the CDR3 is TGTGCCAGCCATTTCACAGGGAGCTCCTACGAGCAGTACTTC.

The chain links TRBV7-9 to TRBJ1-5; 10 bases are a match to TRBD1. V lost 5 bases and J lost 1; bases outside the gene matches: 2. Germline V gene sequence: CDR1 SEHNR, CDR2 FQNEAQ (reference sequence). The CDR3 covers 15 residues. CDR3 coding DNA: TGTGCCAGCAGCCCGGGACAGGGGAGCAATCAGCCCCAGCATTTT. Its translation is CASSPGQGSNQPQHF.

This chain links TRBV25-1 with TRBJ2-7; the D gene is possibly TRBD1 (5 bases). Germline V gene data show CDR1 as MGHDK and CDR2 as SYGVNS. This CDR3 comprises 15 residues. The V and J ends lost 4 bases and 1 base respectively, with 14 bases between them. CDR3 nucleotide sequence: TGTGCCAGCAGTGTTAAAGGGGTCGGTTCCTACGAGCAGTACTTC. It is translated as CASSVKGVGSYEQYF.

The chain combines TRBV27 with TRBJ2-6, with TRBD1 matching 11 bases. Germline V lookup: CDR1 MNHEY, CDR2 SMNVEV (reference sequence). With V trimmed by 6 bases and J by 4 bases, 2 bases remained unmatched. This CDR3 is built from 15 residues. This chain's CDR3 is CASRDRGRGANVLTF. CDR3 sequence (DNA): TGTGCCAGCAGGGACAGGGGGCGAGGGGCCAACGTCCTGACTTTC.